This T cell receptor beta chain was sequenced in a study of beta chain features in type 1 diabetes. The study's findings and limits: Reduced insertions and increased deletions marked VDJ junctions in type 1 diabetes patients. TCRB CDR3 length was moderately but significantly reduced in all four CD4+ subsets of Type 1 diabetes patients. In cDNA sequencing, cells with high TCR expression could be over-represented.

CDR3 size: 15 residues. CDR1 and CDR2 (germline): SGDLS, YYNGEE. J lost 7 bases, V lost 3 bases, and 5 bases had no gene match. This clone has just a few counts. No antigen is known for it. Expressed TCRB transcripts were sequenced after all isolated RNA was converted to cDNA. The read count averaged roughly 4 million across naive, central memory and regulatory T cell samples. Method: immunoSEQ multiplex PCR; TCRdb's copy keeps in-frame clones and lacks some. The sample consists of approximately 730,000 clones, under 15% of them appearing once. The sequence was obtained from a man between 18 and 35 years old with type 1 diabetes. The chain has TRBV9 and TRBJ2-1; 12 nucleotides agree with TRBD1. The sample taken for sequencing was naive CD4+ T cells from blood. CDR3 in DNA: TGTGCCAGCAGCGCGGGACAGGGGGCACAAAATGAGCAGTTCTTC. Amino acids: CASSAGQGAQNEQFF.